This T cell receptor beta chain was recorded in a study of T cell repertoires in cytomegalovirus infection. Study background: Based on public TCR beta signatures, there were indications of CMV infection and of a matching HLA type.

This CDR3 comprises 14 residues. V lost 4 bases, J lost 4 bases, and 14 bases lay in between. Germline CDR1 and CDR2: SGHRS and YFSETQ. Study-wide results and limits: Clonotypes of TCR beta that were HLA-C-restricted and CMV-specific dominated the ex vivo response.

Worth noting for this clonotype: Its antigen remains unknown.

TCRdb called the reads again in MiXCR, with one record for every CDR3 protein. The sample gives 400,000 to 600,000 distinct CDR3 sequences, approximately 46% of which show up once; about 39% is in the top ten. The chain combines TRBV5-1 with TRBJ1-1; D is uncertain. This material consisted of cultured PBMCs, taken from culture after CMV antigen stimulation. The sequence was collected from a human donor in good health (CMV status not recorded). Some clones in this sample may be carry-over from other donors' samples. CDR3 protein: CASSPDPFGTEAFF. The CDR3, as DNA: TGCGCCAGCAGCCCCGACCCCTTCGGCACTGAAGCTTTCTTT.